Shown below are 15 T cell receptor beta chains from a single sample sequenced in a study of T cells in Graves' hyperthyroidism and ophthalmopathy. From RNA transcripts, TCR beta CDR3 regions were amplified. When the TCR CDR3 underwent first-round RT-PCR, the HTBI primer set was used. MiXCR, applied by TCRdb to the multiplex PCR reads, yields one record per CDR3 protein. This sample carries some 490,000 distinct CDR3 sequences, approximately 16% of them seen once, and the ten largest clones take about 31%. What was sequenced was blood. The receptors stem from a woman in her thirties with Graves' ophthalmopathy.

The table lists this clonotype with many counts. The chain couples TRBV28 to TRBJ1-2; tentatively, D is TRBD1 (5 bases). This CDR3 spans 13 amino acids. V shed 1 base and J shed 6 bases, with 9 bases lying between them. CDR1 and CDR2 from the germline V gene are MDHEN and SYDVKM. This CDR3 reads CASSLLVGHGYTF. Written as DNA, the CDR3 is TGTGCCAGCAGTTTATTAGTGGGGCATGGCTACACCTTC.

The chain couples TRBV10-3 to TRBJ2-7; tentative D call: TRBD1 (5 bases). V dropped 3 bases and J dropped 3 bases, with 12 bases sitting between them. This CDR3 has 14 amino acids. Germline CDR1 ENHRY, CDR2 SYGVKD. DNA for the CDR3: TGTGCCATCAGTGATCCGACAGTAAACTACGAGCAGTACTTC. Amino acid sequence: CAISDPTVNYEQYF.

The rearrangement links TRBV27 to TRBJ2-5; D unresolved. Germline V gene lookup returns CDR1 MNHEY and CDR2 SMNVEV (reference sequence). CDR3 length: 16 residues. Trimming removed 3 bases from V and 1 base from J, with 15 bases in between. CDR3 in amino acids: CASSFQQPLFQETQYF. In DNA form, the CDR3 reads TGTGCCAGCAGTTTTCAGCAGCCTCTTTTCCAAGAGACCCAGTACTTC.

This chain uses TRBV6-1 with TRBJ2-7; maybe TRBD1 (5 bases). This CDR3 comprises 13 residues. V was clipped by 3 bases and J by 6 bases, with 12 bases between them. Germline V gene lookup returns CDR1 MNHNS and CDR2 SASEGT. For the CDR3, the DNA is TGTGCCAGCAGTGAGGCAGGGTGGAGCGAGCAGTACTTC. Translation gives CASSEAGWSEQYF.

This clonotype was observed a few times. In DNA form, the CDR3 reads TGCAGTGCTAGAGATCCGATGAAGGAAGAGCAGTACTTC. Protein product: CSARDPMKEEQYF. The chain links TRBV20-1 to TRBJ2-7, with D hard to call. Germline values: CDR1 DFQATT, CDR2 SNEGSKA (reference sequence). The CDR3 sequence is 13 residues long. V lost 0 bases to trimming and J lost 7 bases, with 13 bases between them.

The sample holds a few counts of this clonotype. The chain is built from TRBV27 and TRBJ2-3; D is ambiguous. Trimming took off 10 bases at V and 1 base at J, with 9 bases between the two ends. The germline V gene has CDR1 MNHEY and CDR2 SMNVEV (reference sequence). The CDR3 has 12 residues. CDR3 nucleotides: TGTGCCACCCCCACCCGCACAGATACGCAGTATTTT. It translates to CATPTRTDTQYF.

This clonotype was seen ten or more times. No conserved phenylalanine or tryptophan is present at the end of the CDR3, so a read error is the likely explanation. The rearrangement uses TRBV7-2 and TRBJ2-5, with 13 bases aligning to TRBD2. J was trimmed by 5 bases and V by 3 bases; bases with no gene match: 3. The germline gives CDR1 SGHTA, CDR2 FQGNSA. The CDR3 totals 15 residues. This chain's CDR3 is CASSLGTSGTETQYL. The CDR3 bases are TGTGCCAGCAGCTTGGGGACTAGCGGGACGGAGACCCAGTACCTC.

This clonotype was seen a handful of times. J is TRBJ2-2 and V is TRBV20-1; D unresolved. The germline V and J ends were trimmed by 3 bases and 5 bases, with 13 bases remaining between them. Per the germline V gene, CDR1 is DFQATT and CDR2 is SNEGSKA (reference sequence). This CDR3 has 14 residues. CDR3 nucleotide sequence: TGCAGTGCTAGTGTTGGGATTTCGACCGGGGAGCTGTTTTTT. Translating gives CSASVGISTGELFF.

This clonotype has more than one count but fewer than ten. The rearrangement joins TRBV27 to TRBJ2-7, with TRBD1 identical over 9 bases. Germline V gene sequence: CDR1 MNHEY, CDR2 SMNVEV (reference sequence). The trim removed 8 bases at V and 4 bases at J, leaving 3 bases unmatched. This CDR3 has 12 residues. The CDR3 region is CASQGQGYEQYF. In DNA form, the CDR3 reads TGTGCCAGCCAGGGACAGGGATACGAGCAGTACTTC.

In its sample, this clonotype was seen many times. The chain links TRBV12-3 or TRBV12-4 to TRBJ2-1; D assignment may be TRBD1 or TRBD2 (5 bases each). CDR3 size: 15 residues. Trimming pared 7 bases from V and 2 bases from J, leaving 15 bases between. The CDR3 is CASKQVGPAYNEQFF. The CDR3 coding sequence is TGTGCCAGCAAACAGGTGGGACCCGCCTACAATGAGCAGTTCTTC.

This clonotype has at least ten counts. The chain employs TRBV4-3 and TRBJ2-7; 9 bases fit TRBD1. The V gene end was trimmed by 0 bases and the J gene end by 5 bases; junction bases not matched to a gene: 8. In germline, CDR1 is LGHNA, CDR2 YSLEER. This CDR3 region has 16 residues. CDR3 sequence (DNA): TGCGCCAGCAGCCAAGATGTTGGGACAGGGTACCACGAGCAGTACTTC. It encodes CASSQDVGTGYHEQYF.

V gene TRBV5-1 combines with J gene TRBJ2-2, with D possibly TRBD1 on 6 matching bases. This CDR3 has 15 amino acids. Per the germline V gene, CDR1 is SGHRS and CDR2 is YFSETQ. V gave up 4 bases and J gave up 5 bases, with 15 bases separating them. CDR3 in DNA: TGCGCCAGCAGCACACAGGGTCTCTCTACCGGGGAGCTGTTTTTT. Protein: CASSTQGLSTGELFF.

This clonotype was detected only a few times. V is TRBV7-8 and J is TRBJ2-5, with D perhaps matching TRBD2 (6 bases). CDR1 is SGHVS and CDR2 is FQNEAQ in the germline V gene. The CDR3 contains 15 residues. Trimming removed 2 bases from V and 4 bases from J, with 14 bases in between. This CDR3 reads CASSLPVLGGETQYF. The CDR3 DNA reads as TGTGCCAGCAGCTTACCGGTGCTGGGGGGAGAGACCCAGTACTTC.

This clonotype came up many times. The genes are TRBV7-9 and TRBJ1-1, with 9 nucleotides matching TRBD1. V lost 5 bases to trimming and J lost 0 bases; unmatched junction nucleotides: 7. Germline V gives CDR1 SEHNR, CDR2 FQNEAQ (reference sequence). The CDR3 contains 16 residues. CDR3 region: CASSLTGQGMNTEAFF. The CDR3, as DNA: TGTGCCAGCAGCCTTACGGGACAGGGAATGAACACTGAAGCTTTCTTT.

This CDR3 is CASTGTSGTADTQYF. The CDR3 coding sequence is TGTGCCAGCACCGGGACTAGCGGGACGGCAGATACGCAGTATTTT. V usage is TRBV2 and J usage is TRBJ2-3; 13 bases match TRBD2. The CDR3 is 15 residues long. Germline CDR1 reads SNHLY; CDR2 reads FYNNEI. V was pared by 7 bases and J by 4 bases, with 5 bases of the junction left unmatched. Based on the CDR3 plus reference TRBV2 and TRBJ2-3, the full variable domain is EPEVTQTPSHQVTQMGQEVILRCVPISNHLYFYWYRQILGQKVEFLVSFYNNEISEKSEIFDDQFSVERPDGSNFTLKIRSTKLEDSAMYFCASTGTSGTADTQYFGPGTRLTVL.